In this sample, the clone carrying this T cell receptor (beta chain) turned up once. Its cognate antigen is unknown. The source of the sample is a study of cytomegalovirus exposure and HLA in healthy donors. Vbeta (60) and Jbeta (13) primers were used in the PCR. As originally analysed: Unique TCR beta chains numbered around 80 million in a later analysis, with around 10 million shared. Produced via immunoSEQ multiplex PCR; TCRdb's table is partial and in-frame only. The V and J calls and clone size were taken over from that table, and D and trimming were inferred from the DNA. In the table there are about 130,000 clones, approximately 80% of which are singletons. General observations from the study: Within the data, a cluster of highly shared sequence variants was likely a sequencing artifact. Later genetic work tied a missense DCLRE1C variant to beta-chain V and J trimming. Cytomegalovirus-associated TCR beta chains were listed, numbering approximately 150.

V shed 3 bases, J shed 6 bases, and the junction held 6 bases outside the gene matches. The CDR3 is 14 amino acids. CDR1 and CDR2 from the germline V gene are LNHNV and YYDKDF (reference sequence). The rearrangement links TRBV15 to TRBJ2-7, with TRBD1 identical over 9 bases. This sequence was found in a man aged 50 to 60 in good health and CMV-seronegative. Sequencing was done on a sample of PBMCs. DNA of the CDR3: TGTGCCACCAGCAGGGACAGGGGCGTTGGCGAGCAGTACTTC. Its protein product is CATSRDRGVGEQYF.